Shown below are 24 T cell receptor beta chains from a single sample sequenced in a study of blood T cell repertoires in COVID-19 (TCRdb year 2020). Library preparation employed the immunoSEQ multiplex PCR assay. The source is immuneACCESS, and TCRdb retained only in-frame sequences with V and J called. Part of the clones is not carried over; for the studies checked, unresolved V genes explain less than half of this, and the remainder is unexplained. In this sample the table shows 25,000 to 30,000 clones, about 90% of which occur a single time. Roughly 3% of the sample comes from the top ten. Material: peripheral blood. The receptors stem from a human donor in a cohort sampled during active COVID-19.

This chain connects TRBV3-1 (or the pseudogene TRBV3-2) to TRBJ2-7, with TRBD2 as a possible D gene (6 bases). Per the germline V gene, CDR1 is LGHDT and CDR2 is YNNKEL (reference sequence). V dropped 3 bases and J dropped 4 bases, with 13 bases sitting between them. The length of the CDR3 is 14 residues. CDR3 nucleotide sequence: TGTGCCAGCAGCCACGGGACTCGACAATACGAGCAGTACTTC. Translation: CASSHGTRQYEQYF.

In DNA, the CDR3 is TGTGCCAGCAGCTTGGGGGGCGGCAGATTAAGCTCCTACGAGCAGTACTTC. Protein sequence: CASSLGGGRLSSYEQYF. The rearrangement joins TRBV5-5 to TRBJ2-7; the D gene is possibly TRBD1 (5 bases). The V gene lost 0 bases and the J gene lost 0 bases, with 16 bases spanning the gap. CDR3 length equals 17 residues. Germline lookup yields CDR1 SGHKS and CDR2 YYEKEE (reference sequence). Full variable domain (rest looked up from reference TRBV5-5 and TRBJ2-7): DAGVTQSPTHLIKTRGQQVTLRCSPISGHKSVSWYQQVLGQGPQFIFQYYEKEERGRGNFPDRFSARQFPNYSSELNVNALLLGDSALYLCASSLGGGRLSSYEQYFGPGTRLTVT.

CDR3 protein: CASSYTGNTEAFF. CDR3 bases: TGTGCCAGCAGTTACACAGGGAACACTGAAGCTTTCTTT. The chain joins TRBV6-2 or TRBV6-3 to TRBJ1-1, with a possible D match to TRBD1 (5 bases). This CDR3 is 13 amino acids long. Germline CDR1 reads MNHEY; CDR2 reads SVGEGT. V was shortened by 2 bases and J by 1 base, with 5 bases between the two germline ends.

The chain employs TRBV2 and TRBJ2-7; D gene uncertain. Trimming took 4 bases from V and 0 from J, leaving 4 bases between them. This CDR3 is built from 12 residues. Germline assignment: CDR1 SNHLY and CDR2 FYNNEI. The CDR3 loop is CASSASSYEQYF. In DNA, the CDR3 is TGTGCCAGCAGTGCCAGCTCCTACGAGCAGTACTTC.

This clone was seen just once. The J gene is TRBJ1-1, the V gene TRBV27; D possibly corresponds to TRBD1 (6 bases). Germline-derived CDR1 and CDR2 are MNHEY and SMNVEV (reference sequence). Trimming took 6 bases from V and 1 from J, leaving 21 bases between them. The CDR3 has 17 residues. CDR3 nucleotide sequence: TGTGCCAGCAGCAGCAGGTCGTGGGGGCTCGCGAACACTGAAGCTTTCTTT. It is translated as CASSSRSWGLANTEAFF.

V usage is TRBV27 and J usage is TRBJ2-2, with TRBD1 identical over 9 bases. J was trimmed by 4 bases and V by 0 bases; bases with no gene match: 15. There are 20 residues in the CDR3. Germline CDR1 and CDR2: MNHEY and SMNVEV (reference sequence). The CDR3 nucleotides read TGTGCCAGCAGTTTATCGATAATTGGGACAGGGCGGGCGATCACCGGGGAGCTGTTTTTT. It yields the protein CASSLSIIGTGRAITGELFF.

The rearrangement uses TRBV24-1 and TRBJ2-3; 9 nucleotides line up with TRBD1. The CDR3 sequence is 15 residues long. Germline loops: CDR1 KGHDR, CDR2 SFDVKD. The J segment lost 4 bases and the V segment lost 6 bases, leaving 7 bases of the junction unmatched. The CDR3 sequence: CATSPGQGRADTQYF. The DNA for the CDR3 is TGTGCCACCAGTCCGGGACAGGGAAGAGCAGATACGCAGTATTTT.

The chain uses TRBV3-1 (or the pseudogene TRBV3-2) and TRBJ2-5; TRBD1 matches at 12 bases. CDR1 LGHDT and CDR2 YNNKEL come from the germline V gene (reference sequence). V lost 1 base, J lost 7 bases, and 7 bases stayed unmatched. The CDR3 contains 16 residues. CDR3 amino acids: CASSQGGTGGLGTQYF. The CDR3 bases are TGTGCCAGCAGCCAAGGCGGGACAGGGGGCCTAGGGACCCAGTACTTC.

The chain joins TRBV2 to TRBJ2-2, with D possibly being TRBD2 (6 bases). CDR1 is SNHLY, CDR2 FYNNEI, per germline. The length of the CDR3 is 13 residues. The V end was cut by 6 bases, the J end by 6 bases, with 11 bases between. The CDR3 spells CASRVGEAGELFF. CDR3 nucleotides: TGTGCCAGCAGGGTTGGGGAGGCCGGGGAGCTGTTTTTT.

The V gene is TRBV12-3 or TRBV12-4, the J gene TRBJ1-1; D gene uncertain. This CDR3 contains 12 residues. V was clipped by 4 bases and J by 8 bases, with 11 bases between them. This CDR3 reads CASSYSKSEAFF. CDR3 sequence (DNA): TGTGCCAGCAGTTATAGTAAGTCCGAAGCTTTCTTT.

The chain combines TRBV7-2 with TRBJ2-1; 13 positions match TRBD2. The CDR3 length is 19 residues. With 4 bases clipped from V and 9 bases from J, the junction kept 18 bases outside the gene matches. Germline V gene data show CDR1 as SGHTA and CDR2 as FQGNSA. The CDR3 sequence is CASSSKGTSGGAYSSEQFF. CDR3 DNA: TGTGCCAGCAGCTCGAAGGGTACTAGCGGGGGGGCCTATTCTAGTGAGCAGTTCTTC.

V usage is TRBV24-1 and J usage is TRBJ2-1; TRBD2 might be the D (5 bases). V lost 1 base, J lost 0 bases, and 9 bases lay in between. In germline, CDR1 is KGHDR, CDR2 SFDVKD. The CDR3 is 16 residues long. The CDR3 nucleotides read TGTGCCACCAGTGATTTCAGAGGGAGCTCCTACAATGAGCAGTTCTTC. Its translation: CATSDFRGSSYNEQFF.

This clone has a handful of counts. CDR3 in amino acids: CASSLVVDMLNTEAFF. In DNA form, the CDR3 reads TGTGCCAGCAGCTTAGTCGTAGACATGTTGAACACTGAAGCTTTCTTT. The chain is built from TRBV7-8 and TRBJ1-1, with unresolved D. Germline CDR1 SGHVS, CDR2 FQNEAQ. The CDR3 totals 16 residues. Deletions cut 1 base from V and 0 bases from J, with 12 bases between. Using reference TRBV7-8 and TRBJ1-1 for the parts outside the CDR3, the full variable domain is GAGVSQSPRYKVAKRGQDVALRCDPISGHVSLFWYQQALGQGPEFLTYFQNEAQLDKSGLPSDRFFAERPEGSVSTLKIQRTQQEDSAVYLCASSLVVDMLNTEAFFGQGTRLTVV.

V is TRBV6-5 and J is TRBJ2-1; TRBD2 aligns across 7 bases. This CDR3 is built from 13 residues. Germline V gene data show CDR1 as MNHEY and CDR2 as SVGAGI. J gave up 7 bases and V 10 bases, and 10 bases lay outside the gene matches. CDR3 coding DNA: TGTGCCACCAAACCGTCCGGGGGGAATGAGCAGTTCTTC. It translates to CATKPSGGNEQFF.

The V gene is TRBV11-2, the J gene TRBJ2-3, with 14 bases fitting TRBD2. Germline V gene sequence: CDR1 SGHAT, CDR2 FQNNGV. Germline trimming cut 5 bases from V and 10 bases from J; bases unmatched to any gene: 5. This CDR3 contains 14 residues. CDR3 in amino acids: CASSGLAGGMAQYF. CDR3 coding DNA: TGTGCCAGCAGCGGACTAGCGGGGGGTATGGCGCAGTATTTT.

V is TRBV7-8 and J is TRBJ2-1, with D hard to call. Germline V gives CDR1 SGHVS, CDR2 FQNEAQ. V dropped 1 base and J dropped 9 bases, with 10 bases sitting between them. The CDR3 covers 13 residues. CDR3 loop: CASSLDAFSEQFF. The CDR3 DNA is TGTGCCAGCAGCTTAGACGCATTCAGTGAGCAGTTCTTC. Filled out from reference TRBV7-8 and TRBJ2-1, the complete variable domain reads GAGVSQSPRYKVAKRGQDVALRCDPISGHVSLFWYQQALGQGPEFLTYFQNEAQLDKSGLPSDRFFAERPEGSVSTLKIQRTQQEDSAVYLCASSLDAFSEQFFGPGTRLTVL.

The sample holds a few counts of this clone. The J gene is TRBJ2-7, the V gene TRBV5-4; maybe TRBD2 (5 bases). V dropped 4 bases and J dropped 4 bases, with 9 bases sitting between them. Germline V gene sequence: CDR1 SGHNT, CDR2 YYREEE (reference sequence). The CDR3 sequence is 12 residues long. As DNA, the CDR3 is TGTGCCAGCAGCCGCGGGCGTTACGAGCAGTACTTC. Translation: CASSRGRYEQYF.

The rearrangement joins TRBV18 to TRBJ1-5; D is undetermined. Germline CDR1 is KGHSH and CDR2 is LQKENI. V lost 6 bases, J lost 2 bases, and 8 bases lay in between. This CDR3 is 13 amino acids long. For the CDR3, the DNA is TGTGCCAGCTCCGAGATTCGCAATCAGCCCCAGCATTTT. Its translation: CASSEIRNQPQHF.

The rearrangement joins TRBV2 to TRBJ2-5; 8 bases map to TRBD2. Germline V lookup: CDR1 SNHLY, CDR2 FYNNEI. This CDR3 spans 13 amino acids. The junction had 5 bases not matched to a gene; V was cut back by 6 bases and J by 5 bases. The CDR3 bases are TGTGCCAGCAGCGCGACTAGCGACGAGACCCAGTACTTC. Translating it yields CASSATSDETQYF.

This chain connects TRBV5-5 to TRBJ2-7; the D gene is possibly TRBD1 (5 bases). Per germline, CDR1 SGHKS and CDR2 YYEKEE (reference sequence). The CDR3 runs 13 residues. Trimming took off 0 bases at V and 2 bases at J, with 6 bases between the two ends. The CDR3 here is CASSLARAYEQYF. Here the CDR3 DNA reads TGTGCCAGCAGCTTGGCCAGGGCCTACGAGCAGTACTTC.

The chain is built from TRBV21-1 and TRBJ2-7; TRBD1 reflects the table's D call only, with no check against the DNA. TRBV21-1 counts as a pseudogene. The CDR3 contains 19 residues. This CDR3 reads CASSKVPPGEKSVSYEQYF. CDR3 nucleotides: TGTGCCAGCAGCAAAGTCCCCCCAGGGGAAAAAAGTGTGAGCTACGAGCAGTACTTC.

The CDR3 reads CASSSIGQGGNTIYF. CDR3 bases: TGTGCCAGCAGCTCGATAGGACAGGGTGGAAACACCATATATTTT. This chain connects TRBV7-9 to TRBJ1-3, with TRBD1 matching 8 bases. Germline assignment: CDR1 SEHNR and CDR2 FQNEAQ (reference sequence). The V segment lost 4 bases and the J segment 3 bases; nucleotides outside the gene matches: 5. The CDR3 sequence is 15 residues long.

The gene calls are TRBV19 and TRBJ2-7, with D perhaps TRBD1 (6 bases). Trimming shortened V by 5 bases and J by 1 base, and 9 bases separated the two germline ends. The length of the CDR3 is 13 residues. From germline, CDR1 is LNHDA and CDR2 SQIVND (reference sequence). Here the CDR3 DNA reads TGTGCCAGTAGTCGGGACAAATCCTACGAGCAGTACTTC. It codes for CASSRDKSYEQYF.

The chain links TRBV6-2 or TRBV6-3 to TRBJ2-5; 7 nucleotides align to TRBD1. This CDR3 region has 19 residues. After removal of 3 bases from V and 5 bases from J, the junction contained 21 bases not matched to a gene. Germline V gene data show CDR1 as MNHEY and CDR2 as SVGEGT. CDR3 DNA sequence: TGTGCCAGCAGTTATCTTGTCCACCGGGACAGACCCCCGGGGGAGACCCAGTACTTC. It yields the protein CASSYLVHRDRPPGETQYF.